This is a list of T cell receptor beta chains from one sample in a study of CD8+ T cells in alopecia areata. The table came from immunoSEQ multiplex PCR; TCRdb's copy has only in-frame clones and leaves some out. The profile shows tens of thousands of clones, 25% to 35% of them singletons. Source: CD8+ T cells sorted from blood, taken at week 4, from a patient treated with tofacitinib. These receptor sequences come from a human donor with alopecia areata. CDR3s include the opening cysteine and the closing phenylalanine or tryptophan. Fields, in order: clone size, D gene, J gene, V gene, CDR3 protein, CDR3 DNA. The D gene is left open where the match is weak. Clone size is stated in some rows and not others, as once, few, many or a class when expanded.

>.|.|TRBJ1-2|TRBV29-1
CSARRPTGTNYGYTF
TGCAGCGCCCGACGGCCGACCGGGACAAACTATGGCTACACCTTC
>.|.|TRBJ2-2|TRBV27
CASSQNTGELFF
TGTGCCAGCAGTCAAAACACCGGGGAGCTGTTTTTT
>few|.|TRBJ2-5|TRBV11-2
CASSLVGYAGRTQYF
TGTGCCAGCAGCTTAGTCGGCTACGCCGGGCGGACCCAGTACTTC
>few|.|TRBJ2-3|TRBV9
CASTGTETGLVWDTQYF
TGTGCCAGCACCGGGACGGAGACAGGTTTGGTATGGGATACGCAGTATTTT
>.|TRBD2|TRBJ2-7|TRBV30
CAWSPSGYEQYF
TGTGCCTGGAGTCCTAGCGGCTACGAGCAGTACTTC
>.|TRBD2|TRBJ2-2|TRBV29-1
CSASGGAANTGELFF
TGCAGCGCGTCGGGGGGAGCCGCGAACACCGGGGAGCTGTTTTTT
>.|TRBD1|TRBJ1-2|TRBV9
CASSVVSGTGDGYTF
TGTGCCAGCAGCGTAGTATCCGGGACAGGGGATGGCTACACCTTC
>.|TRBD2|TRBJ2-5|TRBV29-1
CSVILAGARETQYF
TGCAGCGTAATCCTAGCGGGAGCCCGAGAGACCCAGTACTTC
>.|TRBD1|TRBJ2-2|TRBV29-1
CSVVTGVVAGTGELFF
TGCAGCGTTGTAACAGGGGTGGTTGCGGGCACCGGGGAGCTGTTTTTT
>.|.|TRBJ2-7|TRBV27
CASSDRGQGREQYF
TGTGCCAGCAGTGACCGGGGGCAGGGGCGCGAGCAGTACTTC
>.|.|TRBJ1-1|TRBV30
CAWTPFRSGGTEAFF
TGTGCCTGGACCCCCTTCCGGTCCGGGGGGACTGAAGCTTTCTTT
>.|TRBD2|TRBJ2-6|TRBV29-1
CSVPVSGSLGANVLTF
TGCAGCGTGCCGGTTAGCGGGAGCCTTGGGGCCAACGTCCTGACTTTC
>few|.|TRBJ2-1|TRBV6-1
CASSLAEQFF
TGTGCCAGCTCCTTGGCTGAGCAGTTCTTC
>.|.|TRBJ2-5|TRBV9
CASSVDGETQYF
TGTGCCAGCAGCGTAGACGGGGAGACCCAGTACTTC
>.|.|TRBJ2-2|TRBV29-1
CSSLLAPGELFF
TGCAGCTCATTACTAGCCCCCGGGGAGCTGTTTTTT
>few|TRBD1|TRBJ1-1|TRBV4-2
CASSHWTGMNTEAFF
TGTGCCAGCAGCCATTGGACAGGGATGAACACTGAAGCTTTCTTT
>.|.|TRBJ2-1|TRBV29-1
CSVEEGQRYNEQFF
TGCAGCGTTGAAGAGGGACAACGTTACAATGAGCAGTTCTTC
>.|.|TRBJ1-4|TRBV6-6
CASTRDGEKLFF
TGTGCCAGCACACGGGACGGAGAAAAACTGTTTTTT
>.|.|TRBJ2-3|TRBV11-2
CASSLGADTQYF
TGTGCCAGCAGCTTAGGGGCGGATACGCAGTATTTT
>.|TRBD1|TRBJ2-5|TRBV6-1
CASSGTGVRETQYF
TGTGCCAGCAGTGGGACAGGGGTCCGGGAGACCCAGTACTTC
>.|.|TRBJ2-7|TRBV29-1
CSVVWDSSYEQYF
TGCAGCGTTGTGTGGGATTCCTCCTACGAGCAGTACTTC
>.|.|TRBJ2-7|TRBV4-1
CASSQEGTSRTYEQYF
TGCGCCAGCAGCCAAGAGGGGACATCGAGAACCTACGAGCAGTACTTC
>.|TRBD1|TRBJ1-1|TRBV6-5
CASGGGGLNTEAFF
TGTGCCAGCGGAGGAGGGGGCTTAAACACTGAAGCTTTCTTT
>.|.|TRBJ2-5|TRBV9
CASSVGGATETQYF
TGTGCCAGCAGCGTAGGGGGGGCTACAGAGACCCAGTACTTC
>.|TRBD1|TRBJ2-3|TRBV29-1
CSVLDRLTDTQYF
TGCAGCGTCCTGGACAGGCTTACAGATACGCAGTATTTT
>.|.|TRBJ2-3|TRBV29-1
CSATEGRTDTQYF
TGCAGCGCAACCGAAGGGCGGACCGATACGCAGTATTTT
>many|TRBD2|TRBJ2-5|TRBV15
CATSREAGGGETQYF
TGTGCCACCAGCAGAGAGGCGGGAGGCGGGGAGACCCAGTACTTC
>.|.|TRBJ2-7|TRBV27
CASSLSARGYEQYF
TGTGCCAGCAGTTTATCTGCCAGGGGATACGAGCAGTACTTC
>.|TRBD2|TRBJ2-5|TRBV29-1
CSRSSGRDFETQYF
TGCAGCCGCTCTAGCGGGAGGGATTTTGAGACCCAGTACTTC